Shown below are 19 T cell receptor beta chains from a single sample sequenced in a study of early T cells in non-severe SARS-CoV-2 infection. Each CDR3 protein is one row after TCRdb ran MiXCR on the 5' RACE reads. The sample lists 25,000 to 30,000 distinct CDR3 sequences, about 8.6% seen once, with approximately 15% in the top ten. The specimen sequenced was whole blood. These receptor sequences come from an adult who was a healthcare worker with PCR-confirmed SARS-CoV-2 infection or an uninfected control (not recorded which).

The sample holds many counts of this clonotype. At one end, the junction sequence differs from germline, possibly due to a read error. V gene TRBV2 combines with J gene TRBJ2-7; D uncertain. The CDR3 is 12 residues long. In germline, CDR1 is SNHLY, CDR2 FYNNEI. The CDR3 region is CASSILQKFQDF. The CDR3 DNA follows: TGTGCCAGCAGTATACTACAAAAGTTCCAAGACTTC.

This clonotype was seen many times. This chain's CDR3 is CASSPPSGEQYF. The CDR3 DNA reads as TGTGCCAGCAGTCCCCCTAGCGGTGAGCAGTACTTC. V gene TRBV5-4 combines with J gene TRBJ2-7, with TRBD2 matching 7 bases. V shed 5 bases and J 7 bases; nucleotides not matched to a gene: 6. CDR1 is SGHNT and CDR2 is YYREEE in the germline V gene (reference sequence). CDR3 length: 12 residues.

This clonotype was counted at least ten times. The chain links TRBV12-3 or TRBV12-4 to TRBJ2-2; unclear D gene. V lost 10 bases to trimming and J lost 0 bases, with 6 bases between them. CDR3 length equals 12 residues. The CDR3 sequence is CATQANTGELFF. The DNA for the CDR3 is TGTGCCACCCAGGCGAACACCGGGGAGCTGTTTTTT.

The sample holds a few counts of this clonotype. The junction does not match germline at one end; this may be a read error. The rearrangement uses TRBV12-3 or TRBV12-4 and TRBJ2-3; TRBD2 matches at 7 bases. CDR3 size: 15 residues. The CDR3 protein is CASRPGRGNTDTQFF. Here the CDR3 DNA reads TGTGCCAGCAGGCCGGGGCGGGGGAACACAGATACGCAGTTTTTT.

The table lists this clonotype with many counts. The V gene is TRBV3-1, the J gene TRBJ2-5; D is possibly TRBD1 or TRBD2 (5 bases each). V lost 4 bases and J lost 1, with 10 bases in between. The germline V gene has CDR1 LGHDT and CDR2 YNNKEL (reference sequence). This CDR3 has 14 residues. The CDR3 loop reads CASSRGAGQETQYF. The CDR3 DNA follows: TGTGCCAGCAGCCGAGGGGCAGGCCAAGAGACCCAGTACTTC.

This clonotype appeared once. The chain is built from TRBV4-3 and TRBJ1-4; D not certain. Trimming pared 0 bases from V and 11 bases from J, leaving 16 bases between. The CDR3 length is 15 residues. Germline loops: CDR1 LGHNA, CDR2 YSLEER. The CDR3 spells CASSQDLQINRKLFF. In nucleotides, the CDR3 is TGCGCCAGCAGCCAAGATCTACAGATCAATAGGAAACTGTTTTTT.

The CDR3 nucleotides read TGCGCCAGCAGGCCCGGGACAGGGACCTATCAGCCCCAGCATTTT. Amino acid sequence: CASRPGTGTYQPQHF. The V and J genes are TRBV5-1 and TRBJ1-5; 9 bases line up with TRBD1. V gave up 5 bases and J gave up 5 bases; unmatched junction bases: 8. CDR3 size: 15 residues. Germline V gene lookup returns CDR1 SGHRS and CDR2 YFSETQ.

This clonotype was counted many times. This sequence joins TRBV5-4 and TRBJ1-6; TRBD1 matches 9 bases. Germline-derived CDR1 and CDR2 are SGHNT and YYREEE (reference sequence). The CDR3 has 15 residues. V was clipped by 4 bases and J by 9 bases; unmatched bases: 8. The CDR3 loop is CASSRQQGASSPLHF. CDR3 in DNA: TGTGCCAGCAGCCGACAACAGGGGGCCAGTTCACCCCTCCACTTT.

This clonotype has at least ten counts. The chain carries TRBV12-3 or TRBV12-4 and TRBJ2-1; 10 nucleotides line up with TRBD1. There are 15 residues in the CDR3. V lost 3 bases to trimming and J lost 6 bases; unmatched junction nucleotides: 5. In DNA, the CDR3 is TGTGCCAGCAGTTTGCAGTGGACAGGGGGCAATGAGCAGTTCTTC. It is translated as CASSLQWTGGNEQFF.

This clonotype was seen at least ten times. DNA for the CDR3: TGTGCCAGCAGCTACTACAATGAGCAGTTCTTC. Residues: CASSYYNEQFF. This chain links TRBV11-2 with TRBJ2-1; D is unresolved. The CDR3 extends over 11 amino acids. Germline loops: CDR1 SGHAT, CDR2 FQNNGV. With 4 bases removed from V and 3 bases from J, the gap between germline ends came to 1 base.

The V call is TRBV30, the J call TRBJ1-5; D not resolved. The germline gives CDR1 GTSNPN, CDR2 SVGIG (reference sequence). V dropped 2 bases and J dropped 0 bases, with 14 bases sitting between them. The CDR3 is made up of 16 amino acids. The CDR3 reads CAWSQDFENSNQPQHF. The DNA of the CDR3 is TGTGCCTGGAGTCAGGATTTCGAAAATAGCAATCAGCCCCAGCATTTT.

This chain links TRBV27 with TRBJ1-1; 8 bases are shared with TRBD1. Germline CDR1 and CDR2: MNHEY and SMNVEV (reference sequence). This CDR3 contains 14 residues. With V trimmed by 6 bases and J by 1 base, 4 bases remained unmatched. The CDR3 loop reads CASSLDRANTEAFF. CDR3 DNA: TGTGCCAGCAGCTTGGACAGGGCGAACACTGAAGCTTTCTTT.

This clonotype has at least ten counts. The CDR3: CASSLGQQGRNTEAFF. For the CDR3, the DNA is TGTGCCAGCAGCTTAGGACAACAGGGGAGGAACACTGAAGCTTTCTTT. The chain links TRBV7-6 to TRBJ1-1; 7 nucleotides agree with TRBD1. The CDR3 runs to 16 residues. Trimming cost V 1 base and J 1 base; bases outside gene matches: 6. The germline CDR1 and CDR2 sequences are SGHVS and FNYEAQ.

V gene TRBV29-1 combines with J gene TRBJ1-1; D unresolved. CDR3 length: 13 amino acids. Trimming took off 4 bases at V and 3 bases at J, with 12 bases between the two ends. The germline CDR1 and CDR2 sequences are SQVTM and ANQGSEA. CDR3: CSVARARDTEAFF. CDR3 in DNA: TGCAGCGTTGCAAGGGCGCGGGACACTGAAGCTTTCTTT. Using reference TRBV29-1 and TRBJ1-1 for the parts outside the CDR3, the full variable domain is SAVISQKPSRDICQRGTSLTIQCQVDSQVTMMFWYRQQPGQSLTLIATANQGSEATYESGFVIDKFPISRPNLTFSTLTVSNMSPEDSSIYLCSVARARDTEAFFGQGTRLTVV.

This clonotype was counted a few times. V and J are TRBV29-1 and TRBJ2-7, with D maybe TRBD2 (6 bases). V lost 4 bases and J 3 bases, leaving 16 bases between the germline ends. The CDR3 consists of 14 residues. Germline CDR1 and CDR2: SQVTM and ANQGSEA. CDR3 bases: TGCAGCGTTGGATTTGGGGGGAGCCTCTACGAGCAGTACTTC. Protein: CSVGFGGSLYEQYF.

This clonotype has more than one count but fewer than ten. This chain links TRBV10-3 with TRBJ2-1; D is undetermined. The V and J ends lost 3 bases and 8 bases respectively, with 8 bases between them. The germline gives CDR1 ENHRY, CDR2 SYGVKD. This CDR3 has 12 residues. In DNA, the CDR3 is TGTGCCATCAGTGATGGAGTCGATGAGCAGTTCTTC. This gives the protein CAISDGVDEQFF.

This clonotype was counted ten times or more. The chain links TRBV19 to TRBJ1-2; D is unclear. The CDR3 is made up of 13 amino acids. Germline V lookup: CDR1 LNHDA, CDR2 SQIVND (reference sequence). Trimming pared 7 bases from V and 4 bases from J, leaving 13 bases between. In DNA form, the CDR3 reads TGTGCCAGTACTGACTTTACCTCCTATGGCTACACCTTC. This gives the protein CASTDFTSYGYTF.

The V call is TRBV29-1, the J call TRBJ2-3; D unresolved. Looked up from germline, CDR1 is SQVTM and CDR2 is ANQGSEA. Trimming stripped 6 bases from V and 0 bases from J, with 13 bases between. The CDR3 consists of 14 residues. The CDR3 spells CSVQTSSSTDTQYF. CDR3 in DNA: TGCAGCGTCCAGACTTCCTCTAGCACAGATACGCAGTATTTT.

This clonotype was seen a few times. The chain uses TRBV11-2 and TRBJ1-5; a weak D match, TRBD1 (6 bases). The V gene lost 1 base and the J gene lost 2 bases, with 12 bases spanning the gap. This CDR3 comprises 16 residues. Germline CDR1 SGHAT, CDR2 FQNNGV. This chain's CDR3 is CASSLATGFRNQPQHF. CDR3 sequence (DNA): TGTGCCAGCAGCTTAGCCACAGGGTTTCGCAATCAGCCCCAGCATTTT.